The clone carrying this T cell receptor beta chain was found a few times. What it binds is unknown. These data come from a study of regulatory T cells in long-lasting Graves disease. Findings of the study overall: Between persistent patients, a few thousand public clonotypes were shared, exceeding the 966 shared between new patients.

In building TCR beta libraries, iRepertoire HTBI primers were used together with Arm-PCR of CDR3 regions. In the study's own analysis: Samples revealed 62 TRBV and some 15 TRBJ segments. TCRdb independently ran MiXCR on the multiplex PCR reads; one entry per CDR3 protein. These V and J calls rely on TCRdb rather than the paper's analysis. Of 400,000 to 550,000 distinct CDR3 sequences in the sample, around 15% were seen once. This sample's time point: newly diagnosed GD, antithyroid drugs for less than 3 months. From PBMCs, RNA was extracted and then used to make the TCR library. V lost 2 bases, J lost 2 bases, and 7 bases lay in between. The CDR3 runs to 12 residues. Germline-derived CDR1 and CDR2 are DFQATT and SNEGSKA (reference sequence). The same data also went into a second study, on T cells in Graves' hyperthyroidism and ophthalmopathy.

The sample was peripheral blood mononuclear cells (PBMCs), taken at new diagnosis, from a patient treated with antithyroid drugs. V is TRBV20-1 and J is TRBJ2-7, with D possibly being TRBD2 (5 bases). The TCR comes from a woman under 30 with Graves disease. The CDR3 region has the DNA TGCAGTGCTAGATCGGGAACCTACGAGCAGTACTTC. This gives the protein CSARSGTYEQYF.